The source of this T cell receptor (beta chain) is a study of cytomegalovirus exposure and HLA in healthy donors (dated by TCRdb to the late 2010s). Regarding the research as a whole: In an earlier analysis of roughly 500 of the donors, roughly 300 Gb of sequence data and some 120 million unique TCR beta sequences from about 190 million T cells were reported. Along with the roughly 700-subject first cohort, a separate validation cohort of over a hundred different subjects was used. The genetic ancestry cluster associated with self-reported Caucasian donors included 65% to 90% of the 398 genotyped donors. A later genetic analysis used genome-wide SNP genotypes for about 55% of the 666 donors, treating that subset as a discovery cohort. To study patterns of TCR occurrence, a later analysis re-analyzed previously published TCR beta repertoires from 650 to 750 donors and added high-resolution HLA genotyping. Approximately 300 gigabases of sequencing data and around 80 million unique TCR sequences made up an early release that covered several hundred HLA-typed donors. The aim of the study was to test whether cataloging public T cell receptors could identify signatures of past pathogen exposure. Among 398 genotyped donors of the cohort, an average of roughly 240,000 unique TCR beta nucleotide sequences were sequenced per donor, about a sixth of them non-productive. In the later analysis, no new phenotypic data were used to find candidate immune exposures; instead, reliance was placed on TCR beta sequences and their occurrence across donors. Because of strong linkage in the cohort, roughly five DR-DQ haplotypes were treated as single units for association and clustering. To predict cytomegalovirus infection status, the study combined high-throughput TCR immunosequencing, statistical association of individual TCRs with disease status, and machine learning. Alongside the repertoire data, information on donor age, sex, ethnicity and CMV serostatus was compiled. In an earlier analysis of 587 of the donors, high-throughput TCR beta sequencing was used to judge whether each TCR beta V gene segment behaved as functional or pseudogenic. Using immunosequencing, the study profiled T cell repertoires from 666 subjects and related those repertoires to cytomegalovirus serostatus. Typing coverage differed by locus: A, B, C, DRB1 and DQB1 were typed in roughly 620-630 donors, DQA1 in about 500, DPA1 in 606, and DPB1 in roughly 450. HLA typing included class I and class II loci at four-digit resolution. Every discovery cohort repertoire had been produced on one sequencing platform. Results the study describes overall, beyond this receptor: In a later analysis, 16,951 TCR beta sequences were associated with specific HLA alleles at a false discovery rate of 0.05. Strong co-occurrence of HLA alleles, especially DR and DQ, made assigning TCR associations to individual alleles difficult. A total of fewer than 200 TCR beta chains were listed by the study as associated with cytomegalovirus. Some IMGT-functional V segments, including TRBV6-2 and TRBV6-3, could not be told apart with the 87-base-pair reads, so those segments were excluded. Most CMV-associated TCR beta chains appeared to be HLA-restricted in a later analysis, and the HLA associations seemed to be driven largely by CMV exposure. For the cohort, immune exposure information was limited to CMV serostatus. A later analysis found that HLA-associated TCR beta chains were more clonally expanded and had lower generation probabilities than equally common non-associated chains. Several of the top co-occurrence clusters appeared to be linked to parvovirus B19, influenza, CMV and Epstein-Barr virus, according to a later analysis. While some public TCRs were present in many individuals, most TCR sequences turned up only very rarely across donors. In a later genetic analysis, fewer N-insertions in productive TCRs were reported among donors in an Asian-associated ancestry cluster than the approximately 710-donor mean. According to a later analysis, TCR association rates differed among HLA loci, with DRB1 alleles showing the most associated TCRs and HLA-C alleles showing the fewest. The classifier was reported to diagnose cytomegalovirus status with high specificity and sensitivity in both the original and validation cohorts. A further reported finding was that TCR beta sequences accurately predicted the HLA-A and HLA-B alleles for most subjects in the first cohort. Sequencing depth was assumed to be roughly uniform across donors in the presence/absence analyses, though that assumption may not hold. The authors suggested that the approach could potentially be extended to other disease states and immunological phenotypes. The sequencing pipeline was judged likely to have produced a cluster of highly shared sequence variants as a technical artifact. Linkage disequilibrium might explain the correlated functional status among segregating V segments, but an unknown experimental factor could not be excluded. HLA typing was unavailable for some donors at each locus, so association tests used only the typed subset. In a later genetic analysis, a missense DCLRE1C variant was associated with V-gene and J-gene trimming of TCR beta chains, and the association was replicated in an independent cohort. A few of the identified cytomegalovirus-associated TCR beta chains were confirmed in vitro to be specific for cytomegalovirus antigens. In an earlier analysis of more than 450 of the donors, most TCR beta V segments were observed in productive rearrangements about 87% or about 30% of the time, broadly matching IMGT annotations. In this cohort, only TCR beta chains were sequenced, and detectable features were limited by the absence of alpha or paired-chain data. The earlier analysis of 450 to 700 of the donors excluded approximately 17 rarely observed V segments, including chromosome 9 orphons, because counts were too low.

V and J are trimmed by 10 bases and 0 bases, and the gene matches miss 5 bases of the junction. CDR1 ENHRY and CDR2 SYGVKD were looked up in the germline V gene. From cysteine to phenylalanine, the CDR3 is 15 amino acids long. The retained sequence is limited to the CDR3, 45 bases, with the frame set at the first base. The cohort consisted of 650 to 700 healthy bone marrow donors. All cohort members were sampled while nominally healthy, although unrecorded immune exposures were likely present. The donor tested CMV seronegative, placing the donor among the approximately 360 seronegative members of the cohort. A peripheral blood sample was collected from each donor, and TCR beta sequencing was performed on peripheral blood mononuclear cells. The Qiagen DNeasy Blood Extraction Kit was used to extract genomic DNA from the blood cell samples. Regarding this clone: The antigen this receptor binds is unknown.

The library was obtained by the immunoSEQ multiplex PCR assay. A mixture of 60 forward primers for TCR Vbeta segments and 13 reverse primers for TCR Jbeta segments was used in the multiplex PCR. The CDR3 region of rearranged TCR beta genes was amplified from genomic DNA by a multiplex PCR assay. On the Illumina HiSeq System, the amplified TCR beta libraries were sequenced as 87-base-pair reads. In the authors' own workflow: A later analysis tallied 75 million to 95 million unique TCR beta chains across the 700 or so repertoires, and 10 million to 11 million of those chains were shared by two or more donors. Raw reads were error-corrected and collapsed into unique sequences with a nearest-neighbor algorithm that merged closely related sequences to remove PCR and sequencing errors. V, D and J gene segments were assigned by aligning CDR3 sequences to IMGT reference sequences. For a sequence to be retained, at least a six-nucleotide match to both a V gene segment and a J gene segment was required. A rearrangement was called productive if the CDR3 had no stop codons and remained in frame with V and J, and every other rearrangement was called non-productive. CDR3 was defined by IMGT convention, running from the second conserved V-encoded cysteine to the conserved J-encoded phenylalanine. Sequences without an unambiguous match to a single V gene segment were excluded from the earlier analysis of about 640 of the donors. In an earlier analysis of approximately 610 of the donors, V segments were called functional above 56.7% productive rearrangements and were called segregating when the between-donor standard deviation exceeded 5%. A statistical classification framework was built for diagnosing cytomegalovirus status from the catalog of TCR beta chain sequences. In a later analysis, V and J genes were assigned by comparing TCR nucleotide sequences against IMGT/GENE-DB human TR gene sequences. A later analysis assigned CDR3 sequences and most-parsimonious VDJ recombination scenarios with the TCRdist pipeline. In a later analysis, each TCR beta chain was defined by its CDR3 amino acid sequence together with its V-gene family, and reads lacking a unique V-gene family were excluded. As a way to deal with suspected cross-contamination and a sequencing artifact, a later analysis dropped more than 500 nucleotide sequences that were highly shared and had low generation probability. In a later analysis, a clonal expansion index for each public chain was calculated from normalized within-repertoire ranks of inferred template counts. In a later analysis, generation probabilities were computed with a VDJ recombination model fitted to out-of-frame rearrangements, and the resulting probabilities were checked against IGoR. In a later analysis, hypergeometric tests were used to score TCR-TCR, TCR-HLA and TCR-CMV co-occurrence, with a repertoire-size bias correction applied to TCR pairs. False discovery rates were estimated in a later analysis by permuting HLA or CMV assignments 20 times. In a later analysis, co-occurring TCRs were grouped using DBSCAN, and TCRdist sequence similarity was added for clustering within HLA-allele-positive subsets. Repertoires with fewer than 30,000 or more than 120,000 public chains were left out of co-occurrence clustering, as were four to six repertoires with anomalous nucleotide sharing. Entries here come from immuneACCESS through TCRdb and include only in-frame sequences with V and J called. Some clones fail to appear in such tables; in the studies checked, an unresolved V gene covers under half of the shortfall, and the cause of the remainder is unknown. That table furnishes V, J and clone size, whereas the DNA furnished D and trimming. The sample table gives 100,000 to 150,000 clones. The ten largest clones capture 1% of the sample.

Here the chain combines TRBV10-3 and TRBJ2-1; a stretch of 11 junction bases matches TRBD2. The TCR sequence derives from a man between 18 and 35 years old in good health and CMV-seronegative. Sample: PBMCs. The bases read TGTGCCACCCTAGCGGGGGGCCCCTCCTACAATGAGCAGTTCTTC. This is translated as CATLAGGPSYNEQFF.